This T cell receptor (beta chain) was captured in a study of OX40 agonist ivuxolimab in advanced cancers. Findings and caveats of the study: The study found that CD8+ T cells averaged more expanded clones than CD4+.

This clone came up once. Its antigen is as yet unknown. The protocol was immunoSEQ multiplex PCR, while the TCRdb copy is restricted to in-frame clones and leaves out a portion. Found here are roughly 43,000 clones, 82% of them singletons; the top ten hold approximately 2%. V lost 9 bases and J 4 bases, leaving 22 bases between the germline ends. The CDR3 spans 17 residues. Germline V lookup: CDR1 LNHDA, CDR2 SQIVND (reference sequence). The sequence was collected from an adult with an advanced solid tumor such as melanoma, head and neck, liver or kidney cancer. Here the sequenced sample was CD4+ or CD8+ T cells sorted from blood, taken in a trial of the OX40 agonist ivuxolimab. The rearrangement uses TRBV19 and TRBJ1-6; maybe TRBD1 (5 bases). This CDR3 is CASEAGGGWMYNSPLHF. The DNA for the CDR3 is TGTGCCAGCGAAGCGGGGGGGGGATGGATGTATAATTCACCCCTCCACTTT. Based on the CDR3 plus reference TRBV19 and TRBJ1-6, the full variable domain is DGGITQSPKYLFRKEGQNVTLSCEQNLNHDAMYWYRQDPGQGLRLIYYSQIVNDFQKGDIAEGYSVSREKKESFPLTVTSAQKNPTAFYLCASEAGGGWMYNSPLHFGNGTRLTVT.